Sequencing of this T cell receptor (beta chain) was carried out in a study of blood T cell repertoires in COVID-19. Study information: Acute-phase and convalescent COVID-19 samples originated in the United States, Italy and Spain. In each case, the material was cDNA or gDNA derived from T cells, B-cell-depleted T cells, or PBMCs.

Authors' processing steps: For nucleated cells, counts were estimated from reference gene primer amplification. Using immunoSEQ multiplex PCR, the repertoire was profiled, and TCRdb retains in-frame clones only, with some absent. V, J and clone size are those of that table, while D and trimming were read from the DNA. This sample has fewer than 120,000 clones, with 87% found just once. CDR3 length equals 16 residues. Per the germline V gene, CDR1 is SGHTA and CDR2 is FQGTGA. Germline trimming cut 5 bases from V and 4 bases from J; bases unmatched to any gene: 12. The sequence was obtained from a human donor in a cohort sampled during active COVID-19. The chain combines TRBV7-3 with TRBJ2-7; 9 nucleotides align to TRBD1. The sample comprised peripheral blood. The CDR3 loop reads CASSPLPGTGQYEQYF. The DNA for the CDR3 is TGTGCCAGCAGCCCGCTCCCCGGGACAGGGCAGTACGAGCAGTACTTC.